This T cell receptor beta chain was sequenced in a study of T cell responses to AZD1222 COVID-19 vaccine (TCRdb year 2021). Concerning the study at large: TCR sequencing covered fewer than 250 trial participants: 200 to 220 given two doses of AZD1222 and 26 given two doses of MenACWY control vaccine. Trial participants were enrolled by age into subgroups of 18-55, 56-69 and 70-plus years, and approximately 150, 30 and 60 TCR-sequenced participants, respectively, were included in these subgroups. What the work shows at the level of the full study, not this receptor alone: Conclusions about previously exposed vaccinees are limited, since just a handful of AZD1222 recipients were seropositive for SARS-CoV-2 at baseline. Nearly half of unique spike-specific TCRs reportedly recognized epitopes outside regions mutated in the B.1.351 and B.1.1.7 variants. The whole spike protein was spanned by vaccine-associated CD4 TCRs, and dominant responses were seen in regions 160-218 and 743-854. In the small 56-69-year group, the increase in depth fell short of significance, most likely because of low power. No day 14 peak-response samples were available, so repertoires were characterized only after the peak T cell response. Most participants were white British and females outnumbered males, and the authors suggested that clonal diversity may have been underestimated. Spike-specific TCR breadth and depth rose significantly after two AZD1222 doses compared with day 0 and with MenACWY recipients.

In the paper's terms, the time point label means: about 28 days (+/-7) after the second vaccine dose. Because spike-specific TCR depth and breadth did not differ between the two schedules, AZD1222 recipients who got a second dose at roughly 4 weeks were pooled with those who got a second dose at roughly 12 weeks. Samples from vaccinated people were obtained from the UK trials COV001 and COV002, which included a single-blind randomized controlled phase 2/3 trial of AZD1222 (ChAdOx1 nCoV-19) in healthy adults. Trial participant PBMC samples were collected at day 0 and day 28 after the second dose for TCRbeta chain sequencing. For this clone: This clone's antigen is unknown. No base quality values were provided; no much bigger clone lies one nucleotide off.

The CDR3 regions of human TCRbeta chains were analyzed by immunosequencing. Per the source publication's procedure: Repertoire TCRs were matched against a reference library of SARS-CoV-2-specific TCRs generated with the MIRA antigen-specificity platform. Breadth was defined as the fraction of unique TCRs that were SARS-CoV-2-associated, and depth was defined as the fraction of total T cells that were SARS-CoV-2-associated. Using the MIRA data, every spike-specific TCR was mapped to the spike region that the TCR reacted to and assigned to either a CD4 or a CD8 class. Log10-transformed breadth and depth values were compared by one-way ANOVA with Sidak's multiple comparisons tests. TCRdb carries this immuneACCESS record with in-frame sequences only. Its versions omit some clonotypes, under half of them owing to an unresolved V gene in the studies checked, with the rest unexplained. Clone size and the V and J calls come from that table; the DNA yielded D and trimming. This sample comprises around 200,000 clones, 90% to 95% of them detected only once. In total, the top ten clones hold under 2% of the sample.

The starting material was peripheral blood, obtained 28 days after the second AZD1222 dose. The receptor comes from an adult who received the AZD1222 COVID-19 vaccine.

The CDR3 region has the sequence CASSQSGLAGTSSYNEQFF. The DNA reads as follows: TGCGCCAGCAGCCAATCGGGACTAGCGGGAACAAGCTCCTACAATGAGCAGTTCTTC. The rearranged segments are TRBV4-3 and TRBJ2-1; 13 middle bases align to TRBD2. V trim: 2 bases; J trim: 0 bases; unmatched bases: 7. There are 19 amino acids in the CDR3, from cysteine to phenylalanine inclusive. CDR3 DNA only is kept here, 57 bases in frame from base 1. According to the germline V gene, CDR1 reads LGHNA and CDR2 reads YSLEER.